These T cell receptor beta chains were read from a single sample in a study of T cell changes during pregnancy in multiple sclerosis. Profiling relied on immunoSEQ multiplex PCR, and the TCRdb table lists in-frame clones only, not all of them. Of about 70,000 clones in the sample, around nine tenths were seen once. The sample here was peripheral blood, taken in the second trimester of pregnancy. These receptors came from a female donor in good health, enrolled as a control in a pregnancy study. Each CDR3 is given with its conserved first and last residue. A D gene is named only where the DNA matches it firmly. Size is stated for part of the rows, as once, few or many counts, or as a class when the clone is expanded.

D	size	V	J	DNA	CDR3
TRBD1	-	TRBV6-5	TRBJ2-7	TGTGCCAGCAGGGACAGGGCCTACGAGCAGTACTTC	CASRDRAYEQYF
-	-	TRBV10-1	TRBJ1-6	TGCGCCAGCAGTTGGGCCACCCCAAATTCACCCCTCCACTTT	CASSWATPNSPLHF
-	-	TRBV28	TRBJ1-3	TGTGCCAGCAGTCTACTCACAGGGTACGGAAACACCATATATTTT	CASSLLTGYGNTIYF
-	-	TRBV20-1	TRBJ1-1	TGCAGTGCTAGATCGGACACTGAAGCTTTCTTT	CSARSDTEAFF
TRBD1	-	TRBV5-4	TRBJ2-7	TGTGCCAGCAGCTTATGGGGACAGGGTTACGAGCAGTACTTC	CASSLWGQGYEQYF
-	-	TRBV2	TRBJ2-2	TGTGCCAGCAAGGGCGGGACAGCGAACACCGGGGAGCTGTTTTTT	CASKGGTANTGELFF
TRBD1	-	TRBV10-3	TRBJ2-5	TGTGCCATCAGTGAGTCTGACAGGGAAGAGACCCAGTACTTC	CAISESDREETQYF
-	-	TRBV7-3	TRBJ1-5	TGTGCCAGCAGCTTAAAAGTCGGTCAGCCCCAGCATTTT	CASSLKVGQPQHF
TRBD1	-	TRBV6-1	TRBJ1-2	TGTGCCAGCTGGCTCAGGGGGAATAACTATGGCTACACCTTC	CASWLRGNNYGYTF
TRBD2	-	TRBV7-9	TRBJ2-2	TGTGCCAGCAGCCAAGCCGGGGGGGGCTCCAACACCGGGGAGCTGTTTTTT	CASSQAGGGSNTGELFF
-	-	TRBV12-5	TRBJ1-4	TGTGCTAGTGGTTTCTGGACCTCGGCGGGTGAAAAACTGTTTTTT	CASGFWTSAGEKLFF
-	-	TRBV9	TRBJ2-5	TGTGCCAGCAGTGTAGTTCCCGGGGAAGAGACCCAGTACTTC	CASSVVPGEETQYF
-	-	TRBV7-8	TRBJ1-1	TGTGCCAGCAGCTTAGCCGCCAGGGGAACTGAAGCTTTCTTT	CASSLAARGTEAFF
-	-	TRBV28	TRBJ1-2	TGTGCCATTTTGAGGGGGAGAAACTATGGCTACACCTTC	CAILRGRNYGYTF
TRBD1	-	TRBV4-3	TRBJ1-2	TGCGCCAGCAGCCAAGGACAGGGAACTAACTATGGCTACACCTTC	CASSQGQGTNYGYTF
TRBD1	-	TRBV18	TRBJ1-4	TGTGCCAGCTCACCGGGACAGACTAGGGAAAAACTGTTTTTT	CASSPGQTREKLFF
TRBD2	-	TRBV9	TRBJ2-7	TGTGCCAGCAGCCCCTCCCGCGGGGGGGTAAACTACGAGCAGTACTTC	CASSPSRGGVNYEQYF
TRBD1	-	TRBV19	TRBJ1-5	TGTGCCAGTAGTCGGGACAGGTCACGCCAGCCCCAGCATTTT	CASSRDRSRQPQHF
TRBD1	-	TRBV7-2	TRBJ1-1	TGTGCCAGCAGCCTTCGGACAGGGGGTTTGAACACTGAAGCTTTCTTT	CASSLRTGGLNTEAFF
-	-	TRBV5-1	TRBJ2-6	TGCGCCAGCAGCTTGGAGTTAGACGGGGTCCTGACTTTC	CASSLELDGVLTF
-	-	TRBV28	TRBJ1-5	TGTGCCATCCGACCAGGAGGGAGCAATCAGCCCCAGCATTTT	CAIRPGGSNQPQHF
-	-	TRBV27	TRBJ2-7	TGTGCCAGCAGTTTATCGAGGGGGGGATACGAGCAGTACTTC	CASSLSRGGYEQYF
-	-	TRBV6-5	TRBJ1-2	TGTGCCAGCAGCTACGGGCGGAGGGATGGCTACACCTTC	CASSYGRRDGYTF
TRBD1	-	TRBV7-9	TRBJ1-2	TGTGCCAGCAGCCAACCTAGACAGGGACTCTATGGCTACACCTTC	CASSQPRQGLYGYTF
TRBD1	-	TRBV13	TRBJ1-2	TGTGCCAGCAGCTTAAGGGACAGGGGTGGCTACACCTTC	CASSLRDRGGYTF
-	-	TRBV27	TRBJ1-6	TGTGCCAGCAGTTCTACAGGGAATTCACCCCTCCACTTT	CASSSTGNSPLHF
TRBD2	-	TRBV11-2	TRBJ2-3	TGTGCCAGCAGCTCCCTAGCGGGGGGCAGCACAGATACGCAGTATTTT	CASSSLAGGSTDTQYF
-	-	TRBV2	TRBJ2-1	TGTGCCAGCATGAGGAACTCCTACAATGAGCAGTTCTTC	CASMRNSYNEQFF
TRBD1	-	TRBV2	TRBJ2-2	TGTGCCAGCAGTTCCGGGACAGGGAACGGGGAGCTGTTTTTT	CASSSGTGNGELFF
-	-	TRBV4-3	TRBJ2-7	TGCGCCAGCAGCCATTCTGTCGAGACAGGCGAGCAGTACTTC	CASSHSVETGEQYF
TRBD1	-	TRBV19	TRBJ1-1	TGTGCCAGTAGGGACAGGGATGAAGCTTTCTTT	CASRDRDEAFF
TRBD1	-	TRBV7-2	TRBJ1-1	TGTGCCAGCAGCTTCGACAGGGCGAACACTGAAGCTTTCTTT	CASSFDRANTEAFF
TRBD1	-	TRBV7-3	TRBJ2-3	TGTGCCAGCAGCTTAACGGGACAGGGTGGGGATACGCAGTATTTT	CASSLTGQGGDTQYF
-	-	TRBV25-1	TRBJ1-5	TGTGCCAGCAGTGAATCGGGATATAGCAATCAGCCCCAGCATTTT	CASSESGYSNQPQHF
-	-	TRBV4-2	TRBJ1-4	TGTGCCAGCAGCCAAGTGTGGCAGGGTCCAACTAATGAAAAACTGTTTTTT	CASSQVWQGPTNEKLFF
-	-	TRBV14	TRBJ1-2	TGTGCCAGCAGCCAGAGTCACAAGGGGGGCTACACCTTC	CASSQSHKGGYTF
-	-	TRBV27	TRBJ1-6	TGTGCCAGCAGTTTCCGAGTAGGGGTAGATTCACCCCTCCACTTT	CASSFRVGVDSPLHF
-	-	TRBV28	TRBJ1-2	TGTGCCAGCAGTTTAGTACAGAACTATGGCTACACCTTC	CASSLVQNYGYTF
TRBD1	-	TRBV10-3	TRBJ1-2	TGTGCCATCAGTGAGAGCATGACAGGGTATAGCTATGGCTACACCTTC	CAISESMTGYSYGYTF
TRBD1	-	TRBV27	TRBJ1-2	TGTGCCAGCAGTTTAAGTAACAGGGGAGGCATATATGGCTACACCTTC	CASSLSNRGGIYGYTF
-	-	TRBV9	TRBJ2-1	TGTGCCAGCAGCCCCCCCCTAGGCTCCTACAATGAGCAGTTCTTC	CASSPPLGSYNEQFF
-	-	TRBV4-1	TRBJ1-1	TGCGCCAGCAGCCAAGCGGGGGGGAACACTGAAGCTTTCTTT	CASSQAGGNTEAFF
TRBD1	-	TRBV27	TRBJ1-5	TGTGCCAGCAGTTTATACCGGGACAGGGGACAGCCCCAGCATTTT	CASSLYRDRGQPQHF
-	-	TRBV5-1	TRBJ1-6	TGCGCCAGCAGCTTGGATGCAGAGGGTAGCTCCTATAATTCACCCCTCCACTTT	CASSLDAEGSSYNSPLHF
-	-	TRBV7-2	TRBJ1-1	TGTGCCAGCAGCTCCGACGGGGGAGTGAACACTGAAGCTTTCTTT	CASSSDGGVNTEAFF
-	few	TRBV27	TRBJ1-5	TGTGCCAGCAGTTTGGGCGGGTACCAGCCCCAGCATTTT	CASSLGGYQPQHF
-	-	TRBV29-1	TRBJ2-2	TGCAGCGTTAGACACGGTCTGGCCGGGGAGCTGTTTTTT	CSVRHGLAGELFF
TRBD2	once	TRBV6-1	TRBJ2-4	TGTGCCGTGCGGGGGGGCCCAAACATTCAGTACTTC	CAVRGGPNIQYF
TRBD1	-	TRBV2	TRBJ2-7	TGTGCCAGCAGTGGGGGACAGTCGGTCTGGTCCTACGAGCAGTACTTC	CASSGGQSVWSYEQYF
-	-	TRBV29-1	TRBJ1-2	TGCAGCGCGCGGACAGTCTATGGCTACACCTTC	CSARTVYGYTF
TRBD1	-	TRBV4-3	TRBJ2-6	TGCGCCAGCAGCCAAGACGGGACAGGTCCCACTGGGGCCAACGTCCTGACTTTC	CASSQDGTGPTGANVLTF
-	-	TRBV30	TRBJ1-2	TGTGCCTGGAGTGTCGCTAACTATGGCTACACCTTC	CAWSVANYGYTF
-	-	TRBV29-1	TRBJ1-2	TGCAGCGTTGAAGAGATTCGGGTTGGCGGCTACACCTTC	CSVEEIRVGGYTF